What follows is one T cell receptor (beta chain) and its context. What it recognizes is unknown. TCRdb's copy holds only in-frame clones and misses some; the assay was immunoSEQ multiplex PCR. The table lists over 150,000 clones, about 66% of them singletons. The donors were all Caucasian adults (living in Nashville, Tennessee). CD4+ cells were split into CD45RA+ naive and CD45RA-negative memory subsets. The V gene's germline CDR1 is SGHKS and CDR2 YYEKEE (reference sequence). V was trimmed by 2 bases and J by 0 bases, leaving 6 bases between them. The CDR3 extends over 15 amino acids. This sample stems from a study of shared clonotypes between healthy human individuals. General study points: How much donors shared clonotypes was expected to be affected by sequencing depth.

The origin of this receptor is a man aged 25 to 40 in good health. Input material: memory CD4+ T cells sorted from blood. The subset here: CD45RA-negative fraction. V usage is TRBV5-5 and J usage is TRBJ2-6; no clear D gene. The CDR3, as DNA: TGTGCCAGCAGCTTAGGAAGCTCTGGGGCCAACGTCCTGACTTTC. This codes for CASSLGSSGANVLTF.